Listed below are T cell receptor beta chains from one sample, sequenced in a study of coeliac disease. TCRdb keeps only in-frame clones here, not all; method: immunoSEQ multiplex PCR. The sample lists approximately 7,000 clones, 62% occurring once. Sequencing used lymphocytes from the gut lamina propria. The receptors were gathered from a man between 60 and 70 years old with celiac disease on a gluten-free diet. Each CDR3 is given with its conserved first and last residue. Each record gives: J gene, V gene, CDR3 protein.

J: TRBJ1-1; V: TRBV27; CDR3: CASSRTGEAFF
J: TRBJ1-6; V: TRBV11-2; CDR3: CASSLSLVNSPLHF
J: TRBJ1-4; V: TRBV19; CDR3: CASIETGHNEKLFF
J: TRBJ2-7; V: TRBV20-1; CDR3: CSASLSYEQYF
J: TRBJ2-1; V: TRBV5-4; CDR3: CASSFRGEQFF
J: TRBJ1-1; V: TRBV28; CDR3: CAGRSGTGPNTEAFF
J: TRBJ2-1; V: TRBV5-5; CDR3: CASSPRGVNNEQFF
J: TRBJ1-2; V: TRBV5-5; CDR3: CASASGGYTF
J: TRBJ2-7; V: TRBV5-6; CDR3: CASSLGLQGSEQYF
J: TRBJ2-4; V: TRBV18; CDR3: CASSTPNGAKNIQYF
J: TRBJ1-2; V: TRBV28; CDR3: CASSAGTAGYTF
J: TRBJ1-4; V: TRBV18; CDR3: CASSPQVATNEKLFF
J: TRBJ1-2; V: TRBV6-5; CDR3: CASSYGADYGYTF
J: TRBJ1-5; V: TRBV19; CDR3: CASSQGPRQPQHF
J: TRBJ2-7; V: TRBV19; CDR3: CASSTRDMIEQYF
J: TRBJ1-2; V: TRBV19; CDR3: CASSPPRGSFNGYTF
J: TRBJ1-6; V: TRBV7-9; CDR3: CASSFRGSPLHF
J: TRBJ1-5; V: TRBV18; CDR3: CASSPPGGLQPQHF
J: TRBJ1-6; V: TRBV19; CDR3: CASSTPRGRNSPLHF
J: TRBJ2-3; V: TRBV7-2; CDR3: CASSLVAADTQYF
J: TRBJ2-3; V: TRBV2; CDR3: CAGSGGLAGGPSDTQYF
J: TRBJ1-2; V: TRBV28; CDR3: CASSPDRDGYTF
J: TRBJ1-1; V: TRBV5-1; CDR3: CASSSDRGAFTEAFF
J: TRBJ1-5; V: TRBV4-1; CDR3: CASSRRTDSNQPQHF
J: TRBJ2-3; V: TRBV10-3; CDR3: CAITRDSHTDTQYF
J: TRBJ2-6; V: TRBV18; CDR3: CASSPRQTGPGANVLTF
J: TRBJ1-2; V: TRBV19; CDR3: CASSIRQGGGYTF
J: TRBJ1-1; V: TRBV10-1; CDR3: CASSSSRVKTEAFF
J: TRBJ2-1; V: TRBV11-2; CDR3: CASSQGLYNEQFF
J: TRBJ2-2; V: TRBV2; CDR3: CASSVNRDRVTGELFF
J: TRBJ1-1; V: TRBV7-8; CDR3: CASEKSVPGTEAFF
J: TRBJ2-7; V: TRBV6-5; CDR3: CASSATPSYEQYF
J: TRBJ2-1; V: TRBV7-7; CDR3: CASSHRDNEQFF
J: TRBJ2-5; V: TRBV9; CDR3: CASSVSGGETQYF
J: TRBJ2-7; V: TRBV19; CDR3: CASRLTGGYEQYF
J: TRBJ2-2; V: TRBV6-1; CDR3: CAGGGLAGLTGELFF
J: TRBJ1-1; V: TRBV6-5; CDR3: CASSPTGAMNTEAFF
J: TRBJ1-2; V: TRBV28; CDR3: CASSLRGLSGYTF
J: TRBJ1-5; V: TRBV6-1; CDR3: CASRWTGAGQPQHF
J: TRBJ1-2; V: TRBV28; CDR3: CASRPRGNYGYTF
J: TRBJ2-1; V: TRBV19; CDR3: CASRSGTGPNNEQFF
J: TRBJ1-2; V: TRBV4-1; CDR3: CASSQVSGDGYTF
J: TRBJ2-2; V: TRBV9; CDR3: CASSRGGGLENTGELFF
J: TRBJ1-1; V: TRBV7-2; CDR3: CASSRTGGTEAFF
J: TRBJ2-6; V: TRBV15; CDR3: CATSRDNSGANVLTF
J: TRBJ2-3; V: TRBV2; CDR3: CASSARGALIDTQYF
J: TRBJ2-7; V: TRBV18; CDR3: CASSPGTASYEQYF
J: TRBJ2-3; V: TRBV6-5; CDR3: CASRRGGVSTDTQYF
J: TRBJ2-7; V: TRBV18; CDR3: CASSPTDRLNEQYF
J: TRBJ2-1; V: TRBV7-6; CDR3: CASSYQGSYNEQFF
J: TRBJ2-5; V: TRBV19; CDR3: CASSPRQGYQETQYF
J: TRBJ1-5; V: TRBV27; CDR3: CASSPTDSNQPQHF
J: TRBJ1-1; V: TRBV11-2; CDR3: CASSLGLGGRLNTEAFF
J: TRBJ1-5; V: TRBV2; CDR3: CASRADGRDQPQHF